These T cell receptor beta chains were read from a single sample in a study of blood T cell repertoires in COVID-19. Clones were sequenced by immunoSEQ multiplex PCR, and TCRdb holds only the in-frame ones, with some missing. The sample carries about 390,000 clones, roughly 86% recorded once. Source material: peripheral blood. These receptors originate from an older woman with COVID-19, enrolled during active disease. Each CDR3 is given with its conserved first and last residue. The order of the fields is J gene, clone size, D gene, V gene, CDR3 protein, CDR3 DNA. D genes are given only for firm matches. Size is stated for part of the rows, as once, few or many counts, or as a class when the clone is expanded.

TRBJ2-3 NA NA TRBV11-2 CASSPLFRDTQYF TGTGCCAGCAGCCCACTATTCCGGGATACGCAGTATTTT
TRBJ2-7 NA TRBD2 TRBV2 CASSEGIGGASYEQYF TGTGCCAGCAGTGAAGGGATCGGGGGGGCCTCCTACGAGCAGTACTTC
TRBJ2-3 NA TRBD2 TRBV7-3 CASSLSGSTDTQYF TGTGCCAGCAGCCTTAGCGGGAGCACAGATACGCAGTATTTT
TRBJ1-1 NA TRBD1 TRBV19 CASRDRVRAEAFF TGTGCCAGCCGGGACAGGGTACGGGCTGAAGCTTTCTTT
TRBJ1-4 once NA TRBV2 CASSGQVLNEKLFF TGTGCCAGCAGTGGACAGGTTCTTAATGAAAAACTGTTTTTT
TRBJ2-3 NA NA TRBV5-1 CASSLAGSPQRDTQYF TGCGCCAGCAGCTTGGCCGGTAGCCCCCAGAGAGATACGCAGTATTTT
TRBJ2-3 NA TRBD2 TRBV6-8 CASRPGTSGGTDTQYF TGTGCCAGCAGACCCGGGACTAGCGGGGGCACAGATACGCAGTATTTT
TRBJ2-7 NA TRBD1 TRBV29-1 CSVEGQGSTEQYF TGCAGCGTTGAGGGACAGGGATCAACCGAGCAGTACTTC
TRBJ2-7 NA TRBD2 TRBV12-3/TRBV12-4 CASGLGFYEQYF TGTGCCAGCGGACTAGGTTTCTACGAGCAGTACTTC
TRBJ2-7 many TRBD1 TRBV12-5 CASGPAGQGPYGEQYF TGTGCTAGTGGTCCCGCCGGACAGGGCCCCTACGGGGAGCAGTACTTC
TRBJ2-7 NA TRBD2 TRBV5-4 CASSSGTTYEQYF TGTGCCAGCAGCTCCGGGACTACCTACGAGCAGTACTTC
TRBJ2-1 NA TRBD2 TRBV7-3 CASSSGLAGVGEQFF TGTGCCAGCAGCTCGGGACTAGCGGGGGTCGGTGAGCAGTTCTTC
TRBJ1-2 NA TRBD1 TRBV27 CASTDRANYGYTF TGTGCCAGTACGGACAGGGCAAACTATGGCTACACCTTC
TRBJ2-5 NA TRBD2 TRBV15 CATSTTRGGDGETQYF TGTGCCACCAGCACCACCCGGGGGGGGGATGGGGAGACCCAGTACTTC
TRBJ2-7 NA NA TRBV9 CASSVGSGNEQYF TGTGCCAGCAGCGTAGGATCCGGGAACGAGCAGTACTTC
TRBJ2-5 NA TRBD2 TRBV4-2 CASSQDQRGDEETQYF TGTGCCAGCAGCCAAGATCAGCGGGGGGATGAAGAGACCCAGTACTTC
TRBJ1-5 NA TRBD1 TRBV27 CASSLTGQGFQPQHF TGTGCCAGCAGTTTAACCGGACAGGGTTTTCAGCCCCAGCATTTT
TRBJ1-1 NA NA TRBV2 CASRTPAGNTEAFF TGTGCCAGCAGAACCCCGGCGGGGAACACTGAAGCTTTCTTT
TRBJ2-1 NA TRBD1 TRBV10-3 CAIGTVVGNEQFF TGTGCCATTGGGACAGTGGTTGGCAATGAGCAGTTCTTC
TRBJ1-6 once TRBD1 TRBV13 CASSSRQGGRSPLHF TGTGCCAGCAGCTCCCGACAGGGCGGAAGATCACCCCTCCACTTT
TRBJ1-3 few TRBD1 TRBV2 CASSVTGVGDTIYF TGTGCCAGCAGTGTTACAGGGGTTGGGGACACCATATATTTT
TRBJ1-6 NA TRBD1 TRBV3-1/TRBV3-2 CASSQLGQGDSPLHF TGTGCCAGCAGCCAACTCGGACAGGGGGATTCACCCCTCCACTTT
TRBJ1-5 NA TRBD1 TRBV19 CASRTSDRGYQPQHF TGTGCCAGTAGAACCTCTGACAGGGGGTATCAGCCCCAGCATTTT
TRBJ1-5 NA TRBD1 TRBV28 CASRTGVQPQHF TGTGCCAGCAGGACAGGGGTGCAGCCCCAGCATTTT
TRBJ2-2 NA NA TRBV3-1/TRBV3-2 CASRFRTGELFF TGTGCCAGTCGTTTCCGCACCGGGGAGCTGTTTTTT
TRBJ1-4 NA TRBD1 TRBV30 CAWSFDRGEEKLFF TGTGCCTGGAGTTTCGACAGGGGAGAAGAAAAACTGTTTTTT
TRBJ2-3 NA NA TRBV6-6 CASSPERRGRGTDTQYF TGTGCCAGCAGTCCCGAACGGAGGGGGCGAGGCACAGATACGCAGTATTTT
TRBJ1-1 NA TRBD1 TRBV27 CASSSTGPMNTEAFF TGTGCCAGCAGTTCGACAGGGCCCATGAACACTGAAGCTTTCTTT
TRBJ2-5 NA TRBD1 TRBV5-5 CASSPGGWRFQETQYF TGTGCCAGCAGTCCAGGGGGCTGGAGGTTCCAAGAGACCCAGTACTTC
TRBJ2-5 NA NA TRBV30 CAWSVLPGGGTQYF TGTGCCTGGAGTGTGCTCCCGGGGGGCGGGACCCAGTACTTC
TRBJ2-1 NA NA TRBV7-9 CASSLGGTKLF TGTGCCAGCAGCCTAGGGGGGACAAAACTCTTC
TRBJ1-2 NA TRBD1 TRBV6-5 CASGPGTGDNYGYTF TGTGCCAGCGGCCCCGGGACAGGGGATAACTATGGCTACACCTTC
TRBJ2-1 NA TRBD2 TRBV5-4 CASSPGDYLSEQFF TGTGCCAGCAGCCCGGGGGACTACCTCAGTGAGCAGTTCTTC
TRBJ1-1 NA TRBD1 TRBV15 CATSRLGQGDGMNTEAFF TGTGCCACCAGCAGACTGGGACAGGGGGATGGAATGAACACTGAAGCTTTCTTT
TRBJ1-5 NA NA TRBV12-3/TRBV12-4 CASSSKEGQPQHF TGTGCCAGCAGCTCCAAGGAGGGCCAGCCCCAGCATTTT
TRBJ1-5 NA NA TRBV29-1 CSVATGGGSNQPQHF TGCAGCGTTGCTACTGGGGGAGGTAGCAATCAGCCCCAGCATTTT
TRBJ2-2 NA NA TRBV5-1 CASSPKSLSTGELFF TGCGCCAGCAGCCCAAAGTCTCTAAGCACCGGGGAGCTGTTTTTT
TRBJ1-2 NA NA TRBV28 CASSLTGNGYTF TGTGCCAGCAGTTTAACGGGGAATGGCTACACCTTC
TRBJ2-1 NA NA TRBV5-1 CASSSLLGGASNEQFF TGCGCCAGCAGCTCCCTCTTAGGGGGGGCTTCCAATGAGCAGTTCTTC
TRBJ2-3 NA TRBD2 TRBV5-1 CASSSLSGGTDTQYF TGCGCCAGCAGCTCCCTTAGCGGGGGGACAGATACGCAGTATTTT
TRBJ2-2 NA NA TRBV19 CASISLEDTGELFF TGTGCCAGTATTTCACTTGAGGACACCGGGGAGCTGTTTTTT